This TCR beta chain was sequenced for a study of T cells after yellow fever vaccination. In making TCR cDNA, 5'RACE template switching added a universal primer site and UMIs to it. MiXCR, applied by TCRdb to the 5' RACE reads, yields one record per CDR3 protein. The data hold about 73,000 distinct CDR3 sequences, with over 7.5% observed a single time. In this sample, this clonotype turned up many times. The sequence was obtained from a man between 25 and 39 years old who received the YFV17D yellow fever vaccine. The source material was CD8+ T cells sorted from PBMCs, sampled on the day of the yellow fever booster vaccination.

The chain's CDR3 is CASSGQAVGGTQYF. CDR3 nucleotides: TGCGCCAGCAGTGGACAGGCCGTGGGGGGGACCCAGTACTTC. The chain recombines TRBV10-1 with TRBJ2-5; D is tentatively TRBD1 or TRBD2 (6 bases each). V lost 4 bases and J lost 7, with 16 bases in between. The germline V gene encodes CDR1 WNHNN and CDR2 SYGVQD (reference sequence). This CDR3 has 14 amino acids.